These T cell receptor beta chains were read from a single sample in a study of cytomegalovirus exposure and HLA in healthy donors. Sequencing used immunoSEQ multiplex PCR; TCRdb keeps in-frame clones, though not all of them. The data show some 190,000 clones, roughly four fifths seen once. The source material was PBMCs. All receptors come from a man younger than 35 in good health and CMV-seronegative. CDR3s include the opening cysteine and the closing phenylalanine or tryptophan. The D gene is left open where the match is weak. Only part of the rows carry a size: once, few, many, or a class if the clone is expanded.

j_call | v_call | d_call | clone_size | cdr3_nt | cdr3_aa
TRBJ1-2 | TRBV10-3 | . | . | TGTGCCACTTTCCTCTATGGCTACACCTTC | CATFLYGYTF
TRBJ2-2 | TRBV9 | . | few | TGTGCCAGCGGGCTTCCCGAGACAAAGAACACCGGGGAGCTGTTTTTT | CASGLPETKNTGELFF
TRBJ2-7 | TRBV5-4 | TRBD1 | once | TGTGCCAGCAGCTTGGGGGACAGGGGGCCTTACGAGCAGTACTTC | CASSLGDRGPYEQYF
TRBJ1-2 | TRBV5-1 | . | . | TGCGCCAGCACCCCGGGAGGGGACTATGGCTACACCTTC | CASTPGGDYGYTF
TRBJ1-2 | TRBV15 | TRBD1 | . | TGTGCCACCAGCAGAGCGGGGTCAGGGGGCCAATCTAACTATGGCTACACCTTC | CATSRAGSGGQSNYGYTF
TRBJ2-3 | TRBV19 | TRBD2 | . | TGTGCCAGTAGCCTACCCCGAGGACCGGGACTAGGTACCACTAGCACAGATACGCAGTATTTT | CASSLPRGPGLGTTSTDTQYF
TRBJ1-1 | TRBV9 | . | . | TGTGCCAGCAGCGTAGTTGGTAAGGATAGCATGAACACTGAAGCTTTCTTT | CASSVVGKDSMNTEAFF
TRBJ1-5 | TRBV2 | . | . | TGTGCCAGCAGTACCGGGACATATAGCAATCAGCCCCAGCATTTT | CASSTGTYSNQPQHF
TRBJ1-2 | TRBV10-3 | TRBD1 | . | TGTGCCATCAGGATAGCGACAGGGGAAAGAGGCTACACCTTC | CAIRIATGERGYTF
TRBJ1-2 | TRBV29-1 | . | . | TGCAGCGTTGGACTCTCCTACGGCTACACCTTC | CSVGLSYGYTF
TRBJ1-4 | TRBV19 | . | . | TGTGCCAGTAGTACTGGTGGGACTCACGAAAAACTGTTTTTT | CASSTGGTHEKLFF
TRBJ1-1 | TRBV14 | . | . | TGTGCCAGCAGCCAAGATCCGGGAACTGAAGCTTTCTTT | CASSQDPGTEAFF
TRBJ1-6 | TRBV9 | TRBD1 | few | TGTGCCAGCAGCGCACAGGGGGACAGTTCACCCCTCCACTTT | CASSAQGDSSPLHF
TRBJ2-1 | TRBV30 | TRBD1 | . | TGTGCCTGGCAACGCGACAGGGTTGGCTACAATGAGCAGTTCTTC | CAWQRDRVGYNEQFF
TRBJ2-7 | TRBV28 | TRBD1 | . | TGTGCCAGCAGGCCGGGGACAGGGGTCCACGAGCAGTACTTC | CASRPGTGVHEQYF
TRBJ1-2 | TRBV9 | . | . | TGTGCCAGCAGCGCCGGACAGTTCTATGGCTACACCTTC | CASSAGQFYGYTF
TRBJ1-2 | TRBV6-5 | TRBD1 | . | TGTGCCAGCAACGCCCACAGGGGCCTCTATGGCTACACCTTC | CASNAHRGLYGYTF
TRBJ2-5 | TRBV5-5 | . | . | TGTGCCAGCAGCCAAATCCGGGACTCGCAAGTCCAAGAGACCCAGTACTTC | CASSQIRDSQVQETQYF
TRBJ2-2 | TRBV10-3 | TRBD2 | . | TGTGCCACCGCCGGGACTAGCGGGAGAAGGGCCGGGGAGCTGTTTTTT | CATAGTSGRRAGELFF
TRBJ1-1 | TRBV5-6 | . | . | TGTGCCAGCAGCTTCCTAACCCGGGGGGCTGAAGCTTTCTTT | CASSFLTRGAEAFF
TRBJ2-1 | TRBV5-1 | TRBD2 | . | TGCGCCAGCGCCAATTACCCTTTCAGCGGGAGTAACGAGCAGTTCTTC | CASANYPFSGSNEQFF
TRBJ2-3 | TRBV5-1 | . | . | TGCGCCAGCAGCTTGGGCGCGAAGACAGATACGCAGTATTTT | CASSLGAKTDTQYF
TRBJ2-2 | TRBV18 | . | . | TGTGCCAGCTCACCATTTTCCAGGGCGAAAACCGGGGAGCTGTTTTTT | CASSPFSRAKTGELFF
TRBJ1-2 | TRBV9 | TRBD1 | once | TGTGCCACTTCAGGGGGTGGTGGCTACACCTTC | CATSGGGGYTF
TRBJ1-4 | TRBV7-9 | . | . | TGTGCCAGCAGCCGGGGTGCAACTAATGAAAAACTGTTTTTT | CASSRGATNEKLFF
TRBJ1-5 | TRBV6-8 | . | . | TGTGCCAGCCCCCGGATCGGGACGGGACTTAGCAATCAGCCCCAGCATTTT | CASPRIGTGLSNQPQHF
TRBJ1-1 | TRBV5-4 | . | . | TGTGCCAGCAGCCTACCACAGGCGATGAACACTGAAGCTTTCTTT | CASSLPQAMNTEAFF
TRBJ2-1 | TRBV2 | TRBD2 | . | TGTGCCAGCAGTGGACTAGCGGGATGGTCCTACAATGAGCAGTTCTTC | CASSGLAGWSYNEQFF
TRBJ2-7 | TRBV28 | TRBD2 | . | TGTGCCAGCAGTCCCCTACTAGCGTACGAGCAGTACTTC | CASSPLLAYEQYF
TRBJ2-1 | TRBV2 | TRBD2 | . | TGTGCCAGCAGGGTTACTAGCGGGGGCTTCAATGAGCAGTTCTTC | CASRVTSGGFNEQFF
TRBJ2-4 | TRBV5-1 | . | . | TGCGCCAGCAGCGGCGAGGGGGGGGTCCGCGGAAACATTCAGTACTTC | CASSGEGGVRGNIQYF
TRBJ1-1 | TRBV2 | . | . | TGTGCCAGCAGAGGGGTCCGCATGAACACTGAAGCTTTCTTT | CASRGVRMNTEAFF
TRBJ1-3 | TRBV19 | . | . | TGTGCCAGTTTGACAGGCGCCCGAAACACCATATATTTT | CASLTGARNTIYF
TRBJ1-6 | TRBV19 | . | few | TGTGCCAGTAGTTTTGTATGGGCGGGCTCACCCCTCCACTTT | CASSFVWAGSPLHF
TRBJ1-5 | TRBV30 | TRBD1 | . | TGTGCCCGGTCACAGGGGAACAATCAGCCCCAGCATTTT | CARSQGNNQPQHF
TRBJ1-1 | TRBV5-1 | . | . | TGCGCCAGCAGCTTAACAGGCGCCAAAGCTTTCTTT | CASSLTGAKAFF
TRBJ1-2 | TRBV7-9 | . | . | TGTGCCAGCAGCTTAATGGGGGGTGGCTACACCTTC | CASSLMGGGYTF
TRBJ1-5 | TRBV6-6 | TRBD1 | . | TGTGCCAGCAGCGAGGACAGGGGTGGCAATCAGCCCCAGCATTTT | CASSEDRGGNQPQHF
TRBJ1-3 | TRBV6-1 | . | . | TGTGCCAGCAGTGAAGCAGGGGCCCTCTCTGGAAACACCATATATTTT | CASSEAGALSGNTIYF
TRBJ2-7 | TRBV6-5 | . | . | TGTGCCAGCAGCCGGGTAGTAGGGGCCTACGAGCAGTACTTC | CASSRVVGAYEQYF
TRBJ2-4 | TRBV27 | TRBD2 | . | TGTGCCAGCAGTTTAGGGGTAGCGGGTTTAGCCAAAAACATTCAGTACTTC | CASSLGVAGLAKNIQYF
TRBJ2-7 | TRBV28 | TRBD1 | once | TGTGCCAGCAGGCGGACAGGGTCCAACGAGCAGTACTTC | CASRRTGSNEQYF
TRBJ2-5 | TRBV10-3 | TRBD1 | . | TGTGCCACAGGGGGGACAGGACAAGAGACCCAGTACTTC | CATGGTGQETQYF
TRBJ2-3 | TRBV4-2 | . | . | TGTGCCAGCAGCCTTGAAGTCCCCGGGGATACGCAGTATTTT | CASSLEVPGDTQYF
TRBJ2-3 | TRBV9 | TRBD1 | few | TGTGCCAGCAGCGTAGGGCACAGGGGCGCAGATACGCAGTATTTT | CASSVGHRGADTQYF
TRBJ2-5 | TRBV7-2 | TRBD2 | . | TGTGCCAGCAGCACAGTAGCGGGGATGGTAGAGACCCAGTACTTC | CASSTVAGMVETQYF
TRBJ1-6 | TRBV19 | TRBD1 | few | TGTGCCAGTAATACTGGGACAGGGGACTCCTATAATTCACCCCTCCACTTT | CASNTGTGDSYNSPLHF
TRBJ1-6 | TRBV5-1 | TRBD1 | . | TGCGCCAGCAGGGAACAGGGGCACGGTAATTCACCCCTCCACTTT | CASREQGHGNSPLHF
TRBJ2-5 | TRBV12-5 | . | . | TGTGCTAGTGGCAGAGCGGCACAAGAGACCCAGTACTTC | CASGRAAQETQYF
TRBJ1-2 | TRBV29-1 | TRBD1 | . | TGCAGCGCTGAGACAGGGAACTATGGCTACACCTTC | CSAETGNYGYTF
TRBJ2-5 | TRBV29-1 | TRBD2 | . | TGCAGCGTTGGACACCTCGGGGGGGAGACCCAGTACTTC | CSVGHLGGETQYF
TRBJ2-1 | TRBV18 | . | . | TGTGCCAGCTCGTCCGGAGGCTACAATGAGCAGTTCTTC | CASSSGGYNEQFF
TRBJ1-5 | TRBV5-8 | TRBD1 | . | TGTGCCAGCAGCCCACCAGGGGGAGGCAATCAGCCCCAGCATTTT | CASSPPGGGNQPQHF